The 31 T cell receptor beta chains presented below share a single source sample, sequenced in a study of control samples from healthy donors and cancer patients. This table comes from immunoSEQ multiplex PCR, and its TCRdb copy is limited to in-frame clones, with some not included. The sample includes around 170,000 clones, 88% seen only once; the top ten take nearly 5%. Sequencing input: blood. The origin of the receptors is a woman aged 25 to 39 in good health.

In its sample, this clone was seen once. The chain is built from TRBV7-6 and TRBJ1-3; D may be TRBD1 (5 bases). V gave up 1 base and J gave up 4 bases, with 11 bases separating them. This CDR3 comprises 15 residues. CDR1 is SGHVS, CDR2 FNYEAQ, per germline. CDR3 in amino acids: CASSLESTAGNTIYF. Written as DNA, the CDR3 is TGTGCCAGCAGCTTAGAGTCGACAGCAGGAAACACCATATATTTT.

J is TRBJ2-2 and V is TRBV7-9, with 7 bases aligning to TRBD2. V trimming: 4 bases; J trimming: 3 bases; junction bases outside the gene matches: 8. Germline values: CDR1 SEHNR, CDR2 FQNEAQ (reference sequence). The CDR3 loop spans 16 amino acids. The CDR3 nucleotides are TGTGCCAGCAGCTCGACGGGAGGCACAGACACCGGGGAGCTGTTTTTT. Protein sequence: CASSSTGGTDTGELFF.

The CDR3 sequence is CASSPGPPRAYEQYV. For the CDR3, the DNA is TGTGCCAGCAGCCCCGGTCCCCCCCGGGCCTACGAGCAGTACGTC. The gene calls are TRBV6-2 or TRBV6-3 and TRBJ2-7; D unresolved. This CDR3 is 15 amino acids long. Germline assignment: CDR1 MNHEY and CDR2 SVGEGT. Deletions cut 6 bases from V and 2 bases from J, with 17 bases between.

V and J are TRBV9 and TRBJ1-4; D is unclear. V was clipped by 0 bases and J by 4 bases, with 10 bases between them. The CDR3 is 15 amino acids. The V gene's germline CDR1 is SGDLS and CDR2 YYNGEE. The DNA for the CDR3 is TGTGCCAGCAGCGTAGCGGTTAACTATAATGAAAAACTGTTTTTT. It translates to CASSVAVNYNEKLFF.

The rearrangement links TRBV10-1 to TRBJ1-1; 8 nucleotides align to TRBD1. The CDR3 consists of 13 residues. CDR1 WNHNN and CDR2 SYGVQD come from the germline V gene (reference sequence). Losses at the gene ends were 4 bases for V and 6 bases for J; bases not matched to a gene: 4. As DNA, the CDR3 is TGCGCCAGCAGTGCCACACAGGGGGCTGAAGCTTTCTTT. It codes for CASSATQGAEAFF.

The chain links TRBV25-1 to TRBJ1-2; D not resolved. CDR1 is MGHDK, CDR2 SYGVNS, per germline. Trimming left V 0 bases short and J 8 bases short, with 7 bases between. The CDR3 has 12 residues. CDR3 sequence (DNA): TGTGCCAGCAGTGAATACAGTCTAGGCTACACCTTC. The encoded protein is CASSEYSLGYTF.

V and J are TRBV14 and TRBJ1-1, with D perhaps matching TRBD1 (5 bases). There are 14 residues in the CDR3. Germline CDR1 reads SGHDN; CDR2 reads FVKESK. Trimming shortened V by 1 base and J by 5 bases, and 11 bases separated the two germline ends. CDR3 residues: CASSQGLGTTEAFF. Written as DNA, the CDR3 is TGTGCCAGCAGCCAAGGGCTGGGGACTACTGAAGCTTTCTTT.

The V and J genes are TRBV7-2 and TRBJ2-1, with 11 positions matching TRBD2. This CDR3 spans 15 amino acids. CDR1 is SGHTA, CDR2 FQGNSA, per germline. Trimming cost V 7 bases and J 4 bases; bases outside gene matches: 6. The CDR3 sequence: CASIPSGGRYNEQFF. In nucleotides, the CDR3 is TGTGCCAGCATCCCTAGCGGGGGGCGATACAATGAGCAGTTCTTC.

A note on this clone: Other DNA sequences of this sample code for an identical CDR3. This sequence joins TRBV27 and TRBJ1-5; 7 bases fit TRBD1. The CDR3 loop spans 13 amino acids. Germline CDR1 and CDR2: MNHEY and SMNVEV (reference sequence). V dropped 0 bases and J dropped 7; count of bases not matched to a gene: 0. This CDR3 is CASSLSTGQPQHF. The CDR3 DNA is TGTGCCAGCAGTTTATCGACAGGGCAGCCCCAGCATTTT.

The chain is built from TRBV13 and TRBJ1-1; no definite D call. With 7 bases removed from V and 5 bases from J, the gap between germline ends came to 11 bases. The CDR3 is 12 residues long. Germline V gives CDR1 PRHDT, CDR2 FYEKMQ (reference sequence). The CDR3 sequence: CASTALVTEAFF. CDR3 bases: TGTGCCAGCACCGCGTTAGTTACTGAAGCTTTCTTT.

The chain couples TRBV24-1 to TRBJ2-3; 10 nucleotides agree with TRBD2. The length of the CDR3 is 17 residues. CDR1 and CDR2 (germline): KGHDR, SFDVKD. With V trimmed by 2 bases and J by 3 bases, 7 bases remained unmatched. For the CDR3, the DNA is TGTGCCACCAGTGATTCATTTGGGGGACTAGCGACAGATACGCAGTATTTT. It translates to CATSDSFGGLATDTQYF.

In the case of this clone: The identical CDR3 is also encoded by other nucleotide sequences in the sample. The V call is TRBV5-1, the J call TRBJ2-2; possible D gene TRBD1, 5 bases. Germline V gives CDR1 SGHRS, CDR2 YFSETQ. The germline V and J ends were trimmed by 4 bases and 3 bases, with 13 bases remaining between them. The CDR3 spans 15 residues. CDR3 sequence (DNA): TGCGCCAGCAGCGTAAGGGGTCGGGACACCGGGGAGCTGTTTTTT. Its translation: CASSVRGRDTGELFF.

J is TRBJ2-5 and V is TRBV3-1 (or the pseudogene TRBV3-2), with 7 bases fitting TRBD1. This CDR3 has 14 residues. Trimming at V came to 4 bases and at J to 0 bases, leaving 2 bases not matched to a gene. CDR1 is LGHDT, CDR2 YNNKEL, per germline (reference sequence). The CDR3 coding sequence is TGTGCCAGCAGCCCCAGGGGGTACCAAGAGACCCAGTACTTC. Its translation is CASSPRGYQETQYF.

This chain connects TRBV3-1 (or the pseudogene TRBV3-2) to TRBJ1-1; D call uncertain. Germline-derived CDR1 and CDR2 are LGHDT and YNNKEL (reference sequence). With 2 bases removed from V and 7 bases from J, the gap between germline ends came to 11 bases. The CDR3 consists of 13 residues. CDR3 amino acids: CASSQLVEHEAFF. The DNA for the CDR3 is TGTGCCAGCAGCCAATTGGTAGAGCATGAAGCTTTCTTT.

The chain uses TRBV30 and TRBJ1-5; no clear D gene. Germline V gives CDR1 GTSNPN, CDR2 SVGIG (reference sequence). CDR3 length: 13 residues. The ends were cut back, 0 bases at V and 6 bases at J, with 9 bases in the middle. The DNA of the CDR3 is TGTGCCTGGAGTGTGGCAAGTCCTCAGCCCCAGCATTTT. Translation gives CAWSVASPQPQHF. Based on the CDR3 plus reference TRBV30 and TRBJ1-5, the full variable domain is SQTIHQWPATLVQPVGSPLSLECTVEGTSNPNLYWYRQAAGRGLQLLFYSVGIGQISSEVPQNLSASRPQDRQFILSSKKLLLSDSGFYLCAWSVASPQPQHFGDGTRLSIL.

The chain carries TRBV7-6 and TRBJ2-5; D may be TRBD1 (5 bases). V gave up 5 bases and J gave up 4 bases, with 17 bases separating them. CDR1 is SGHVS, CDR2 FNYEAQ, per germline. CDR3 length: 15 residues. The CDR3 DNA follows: TGTGCCAGCAGCCCAACCTTCAGCAGGGTAGAGACCCAGTACTTC. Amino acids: CASSPTFSRVETQYF.

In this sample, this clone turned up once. The CDR3 region has the DNA TGCGCCAGCAGTCGACAGGGCTCCCCGAACACTGAAGCTTTCTTT. The encoded protein is CASSRQGSPNTEAFF. This chain connects TRBV10-1 to TRBJ1-1; TRBD1 agrees at 7 bases. The CDR3 consists of 15 residues. V shed 5 bases and J 1 base; nucleotides not matched to a gene: 7. CDR1 is WNHNN and CDR2 is SYGVQD in the germline V gene (reference sequence).

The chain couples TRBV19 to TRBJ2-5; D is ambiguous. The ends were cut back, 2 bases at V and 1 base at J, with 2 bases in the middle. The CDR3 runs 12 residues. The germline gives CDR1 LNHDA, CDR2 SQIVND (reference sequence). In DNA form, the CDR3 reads TGTGCCAGTAGTATACCCCAAGAGACCCAGTACTTC. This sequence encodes CASSIPQETQYF.

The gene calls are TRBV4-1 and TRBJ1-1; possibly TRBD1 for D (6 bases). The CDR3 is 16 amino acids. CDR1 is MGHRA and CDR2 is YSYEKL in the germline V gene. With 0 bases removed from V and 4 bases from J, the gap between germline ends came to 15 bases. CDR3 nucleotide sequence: TGCGCCAGCAGCCAAGACCCGGGGGCGCGAGCCACTGAAGCTTTCTTT. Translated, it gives CASSQDPGARATEAFF.

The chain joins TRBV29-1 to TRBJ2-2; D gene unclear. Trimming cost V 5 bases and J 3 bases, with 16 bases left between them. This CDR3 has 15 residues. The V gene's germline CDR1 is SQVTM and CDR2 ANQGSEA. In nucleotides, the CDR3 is TGCAGCGTTCGTAAGAGTACACTCGACACCGGGGAGCTGTTTTTT. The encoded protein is CSVRKSTLDTGELFF.

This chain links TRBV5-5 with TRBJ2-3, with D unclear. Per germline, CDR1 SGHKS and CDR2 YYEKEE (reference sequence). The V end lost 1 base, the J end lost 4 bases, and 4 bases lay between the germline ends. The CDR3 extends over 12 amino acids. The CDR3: CASSLWPDTQYF. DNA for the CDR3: TGTGCCAGCAGCTTGTGGCCAGATACGCAGTATTTT.

CDR3 amino acids: CASSQDNMLYGYTF. The CDR3 nucleotides are TGTGCCAGCAGCCAAGATAACATGCTTTATGGCTACACCTTC. V is TRBV3-1 (or the pseudogene TRBV3-2) and J is TRBJ1-2; D gene uncertain. Deletions cut 0 bases from V and 5 bases from J, with 10 bases between. This CDR3 comprises 14 residues. The germline gives CDR1 LGHDT, CDR2 YNNKEL (reference sequence).

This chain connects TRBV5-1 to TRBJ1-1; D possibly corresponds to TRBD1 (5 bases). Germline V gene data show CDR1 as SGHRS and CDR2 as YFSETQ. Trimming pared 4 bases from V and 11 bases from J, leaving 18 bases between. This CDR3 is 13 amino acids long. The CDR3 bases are TGCGCCAGCAGCCTGGGGGAGGGGTTCGACGCTTTCTTT. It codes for CASSLGEGFDAFF.

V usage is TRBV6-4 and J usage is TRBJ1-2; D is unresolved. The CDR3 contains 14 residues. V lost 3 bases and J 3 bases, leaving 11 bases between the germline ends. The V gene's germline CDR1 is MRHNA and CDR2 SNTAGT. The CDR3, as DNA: TGTGCCAGCAGTGATTTTAGGCAGGACTATGGCTACACCTTC. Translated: CASSDFRQDYGYTF.

In nucleotides, the CDR3 is TGTGCCAGCAGCGTTGGGGCAGGGGGACGGTACAATGAGCAGTTCTTC. This translates into CASSVGAGGRYNEQFF. The chain joins TRBV9 to TRBJ2-1; 7 positions agree with TRBD1. CDR3 size: 16 residues. Germline lookup yields CDR1 SGDLS and CDR2 YYNGEE. The trim removed 2 bases at V and 4 bases at J, leaving 9 bases unmatched. The whole variable domain, filled in from reference TRBV9 and TRBJ2-1, reads DSGVTQTPKHLITATGQRVTLRCSPRSGDLSVYWYQQSLDQGLQFLIQYYNGEERAKGNILERFSAQQFPDLHSELNLSSLELGDSALYFCASSVGAGGRYNEQFFGPGTRLTVL.

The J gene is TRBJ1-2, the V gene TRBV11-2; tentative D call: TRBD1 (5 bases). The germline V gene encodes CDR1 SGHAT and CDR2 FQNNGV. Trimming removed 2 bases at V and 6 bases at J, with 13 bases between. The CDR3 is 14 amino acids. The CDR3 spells CASSLYSGLDGYTF. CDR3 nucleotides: TGTGCCAGCAGCTTATATTCAGGGCTTGATGGCTACACCTTC.

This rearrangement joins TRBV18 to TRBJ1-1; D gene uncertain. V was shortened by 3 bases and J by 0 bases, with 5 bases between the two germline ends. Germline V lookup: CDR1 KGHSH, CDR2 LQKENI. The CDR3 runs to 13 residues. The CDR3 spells CASSPAVNTEAFF. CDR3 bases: TGTGCCAGCTCACCTGCGGTGAACACTGAAGCTTTCTTT.

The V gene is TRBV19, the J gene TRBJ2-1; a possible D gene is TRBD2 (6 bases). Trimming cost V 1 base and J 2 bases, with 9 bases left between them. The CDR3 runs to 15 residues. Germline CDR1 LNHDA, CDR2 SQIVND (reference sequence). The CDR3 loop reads CASSIGRAPYNEQFF. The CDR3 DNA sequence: TGTGCCAGTAGTATAGGGAGGGCCCCCTACAATGAGCAGTTCTTC.

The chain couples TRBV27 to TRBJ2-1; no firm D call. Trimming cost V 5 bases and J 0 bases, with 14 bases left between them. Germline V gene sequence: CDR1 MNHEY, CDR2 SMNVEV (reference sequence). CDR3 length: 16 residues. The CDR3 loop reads CASSGSWYSSYNEQFF. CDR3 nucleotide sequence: TGTGCCAGCAGTGGATCATGGTATAGCTCCTACAATGAGCAGTTCTTC.

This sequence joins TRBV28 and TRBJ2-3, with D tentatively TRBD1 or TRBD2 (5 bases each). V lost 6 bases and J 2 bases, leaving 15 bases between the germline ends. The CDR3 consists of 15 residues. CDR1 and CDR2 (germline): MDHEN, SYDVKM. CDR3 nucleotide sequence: TGTGCCAGCAGCTCAGGGAGAATCGCCACAGATACGCAGTATTTT. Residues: CASSSGRIATDTQYF.

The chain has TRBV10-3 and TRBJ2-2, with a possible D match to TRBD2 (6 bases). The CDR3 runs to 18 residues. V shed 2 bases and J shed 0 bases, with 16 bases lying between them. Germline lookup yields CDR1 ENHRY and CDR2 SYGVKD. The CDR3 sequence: CAISEGLTSLPNTGELFF. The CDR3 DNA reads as TGTGCCATCAGTGAGGGATTAACTAGCCTGCCGAACACCGGGGAGCTGTTTTTT.